This entry describes one TCR beta chain. Assay: immunoSEQ multiplex PCR; the TCRdb copy retains only in-frame clones and omits some. The table includes 80,000 to 90,000 clones, 85% to 95% detected once. This entry belongs to a study of technical replicates of blood from a few donors. V lost 3 bases and J lost 3; bases outside the gene matches: 8. Per the germline V gene, CDR1 is LNHNV and CDR2 is YYDKDF (reference sequence). The CDR3 loop spans 16 amino acids. The origin of this receptor is a human donor in good health. The rearrangement links TRBV15 to TRBJ1-3; TRBD1 matches at 7 bases. What was sequenced was T cells isolated from PBMCs. The CDR3 reads CATSSPGQMRGNTIYF. CDR3 in DNA: TGTGCCACCAGCAGCCCGGGACAGATGCGTGGAAACACCATATATTTT.